This T cell receptor beta chain was recorded in a study of blood T cell repertoires in COVID-19. Study summary: COVID-19 samples collected from the United States, Italy and Spain covered acute and convalescent phases. From T cells, B-cell-depleted T cells, or PBMCs came the material, which was cDNA or gDNA.

Germline V gives CDR1 MNHEY, CDR2 SVGEGT. The CDR3 totals 13 residues. The germline V and J ends were trimmed by 2 bases and 5 bases, with 9 bases remaining between them. TCRdb keeps only in-frame clones here, not all; method: immunoSEQ multiplex PCR. The table has under 300,000 clones, roughly 84% seen once. Sample: peripheral blood. The sequence was collected from a woman aged 40 to 55 with active or convalescent COVID-19. This rearrangement joins TRBV6-2 or TRBV6-3 to TRBJ2-5; TRBD1 might be the D (5 bases). CDR3 in amino acids: CASSYVDTETQYF. The CDR3 region has the DNA TGTGCCAGCAGTTACGTGGACACTGAGACCCAGTACTTC.